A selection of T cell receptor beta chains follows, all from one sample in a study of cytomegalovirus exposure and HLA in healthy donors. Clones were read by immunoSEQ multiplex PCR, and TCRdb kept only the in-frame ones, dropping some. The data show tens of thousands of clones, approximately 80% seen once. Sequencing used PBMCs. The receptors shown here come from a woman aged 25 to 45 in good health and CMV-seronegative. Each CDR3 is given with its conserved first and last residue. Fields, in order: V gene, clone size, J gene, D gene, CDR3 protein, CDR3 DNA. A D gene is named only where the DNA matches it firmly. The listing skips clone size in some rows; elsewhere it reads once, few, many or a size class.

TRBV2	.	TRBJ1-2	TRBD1	CASSDLDRAVGGYTF	TGTGCCAGCAGTGATTTGGACAGGGCAGTAGGTGGCTACACCTTC
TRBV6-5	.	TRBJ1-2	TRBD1	CASSETGGDYGYTF	TGTGCCAGCAGTGAGACAGGGGGAGACTATGGCTACACCTTC
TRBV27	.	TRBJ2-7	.	CASSLSPRGSEQYF	TGTGCCAGCAGTTTATCTCCTAGGGGAAGCGAGCAGTACTTC
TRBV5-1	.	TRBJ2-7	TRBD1	CASSGQGAYGYEQYF	TGCGCCAGCAGCGGACAGGGGGCTTACGGCTACGAGCAGTACTTC
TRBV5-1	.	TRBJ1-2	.	CASSLVRVEGYTF	TGCGCCAGCAGCCTGGTGAGGGTCGAAGGCTACACCTTC
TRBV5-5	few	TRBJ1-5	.	CASSPNPGDNQPQHF	TGTGCCAGCAGCCCTAATCCGGGGGATAATCAGCCCCAGCATTTT
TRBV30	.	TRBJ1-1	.	CAWTPGGTEAFF	TGTGCCTGGACACCGGGGGGTACTGAAGCTTTCTTT
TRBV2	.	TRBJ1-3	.	CASRDRSSGNTIYF	TGTGCCAGCAGGGACAGAAGCTCTGGAAACACCATATATTTT
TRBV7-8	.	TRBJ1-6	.	CASSLQGNRGNSPLHF	TGTGCCAGCAGCTTACAGGGGAATCGGGGTAATTCACCCCTCCACTTT
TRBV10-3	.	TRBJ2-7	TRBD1	CAIRGTGRSYEQYF	TGTGCCATCAGGGGGACAGGGAGGTCCTACGAGCAGTACTTC
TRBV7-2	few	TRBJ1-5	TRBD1	CASSQPDRERGNSNQPQHF	TGTGCCAGCAGCCAACCCGACAGGGAGAGAGGTAATAGCAATCAGCCCCAGCATTTT
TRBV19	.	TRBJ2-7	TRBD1	CASSGDRENEQYF	TGTGCCAGTAGTGGAGACAGGGAAAACGAGCAGTACTTC
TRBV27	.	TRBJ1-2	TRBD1	CASSPSRDRVGIASYTF	TGTGCCAGCAGTCCTTCCCGGGACAGGGTCGGTATCGCTAGCTACACCTTC